This TCR beta chain was obtained from a study of cytomegalovirus exposure and HLA in healthy donors (dated by TCRdb to between 2016 and 2019). About the full investigation: An earlier analysis of several hundred of the donors reported roughly 300 Gb of sequence data and about 100 million unique TCR beta sequences from approximately 180 million T cells. Roughly 300 gigabases of sequencing data and approximately 93 million unique TCR sequences were included in an early release covering over 600 HLA-typed donors. Of the 398 genotyped donors, around 81% fell in the genetic ancestry cluster associated with self-reported Caucasian donors. The study aimed to test whether cataloging public T cell receptors could reveal signatures of past pathogen exposure. The study profiled the T cell repertoires of about 720 subjects by immunosequencing and related them to cytomegalovirus serostatus. Besides the first cohort of hundreds of subjects, a separate validation cohort made up of over 95 different subjects was used. To predict cytomegalovirus infection status, the study combined high-throughput TCR immunosequencing, statistical association of individual TCRs with disease status, and machine learning. To study patterns of TCR occurrence, a later analysis re-analyzed previously published TCR beta repertoires from around 670 donors and added high-resolution HLA genotyping. Rather than drawing on any new phenotypic data, the later analysis identified candidate immune exposures from TCR beta sequences and the way those sequences occurred across donors. In an earlier analysis of around 540 of the donors, high-throughput TCR beta sequencing was used to judge whether each TCR beta V gene segment behaved as functional or pseudogenic. Donor age, sex, ethnicity and CMV serostatus were compiled alongside the repertoire data. A later genetic analysis took genome-wide SNP genotypes for about three fifths of the roughly 670 donors and used that subset as a discovery cohort. Every discovery cohort repertoire had been produced on one sequencing platform. Class I and class II HLA loci were covered by the typing at four-digit resolution. Typing coverage differed by locus: A, B, C, DRB1 and DQB1 were typed in roughly 620-630 donors, DQA1 in 522, DPA1 in some 610, and DPB1 in about 450. Roughly 5 DR-DQ haplotypes were handled as single units for association and clustering because linkage in the cohort was strong. On average, around 230,000 unique TCR beta nucleotide sequences were sequenced per donor among 350 to 400 genotyped donors of the cohort, with 15% to 20% of those sequences being non-productive.

Library generation was performed with the immunoSEQ multiplex PCR assay. The multiplex PCR relied on a mix of 60 forward primers for TCR Vbeta segments and 13 reverse primers for TCR Jbeta segments. The CDR3 region of rearranged TCR beta genes was amplified from genomic DNA by a multiplex PCR assay. The Illumina HiSeq System was used to sequence the amplified TCR beta libraries as 87-base-pair reads. In the original analysis: Across the roughly 670 repertoires, a later analysis counted around 80 million unique TCR beta chains, 8.5 million to 12 million of which were shared by at least two donors. To remove PCR and sequencing errors, raw reads were error-corrected and collapsed into unique sequences using a nearest-neighbor algorithm that merged closely related sequences. To assign V, D and J gene segments, CDR3 sequences were aligned to IMGT reference sequences. For a sequence to be retained, a match of at least six nucleotides was required to both a V gene segment and a J gene segment. A rearrangement was called productive if the CDR3 had no stop codons and remained in frame with V and J, and every other rearrangement was called non-productive. CDR3 was defined according to IMGT convention as the region running from the second conserved V-encoded cysteine to the conserved J-encoded phenylalanine. In an earlier analysis of 587 of the donors, sequences lacking an unambiguous match to a single V gene segment were excluded. In an earlier analysis of about 590 of the donors, a V segment was called functional when productive rearrangements were above 56.7%, and segregating when the standard deviation between donors exceeded 5%. To diagnose cytomegalovirus status from the catalog of TCR beta chain sequences, a statistical classification framework was built. A later analysis assigned V and J genes by comparing TCR nucleotide sequences with IMGT/GENE-DB human TR gene sequences. Using the TCRdist pipeline, a later analysis assigned CDR3 sequences along with most-parsimonious VDJ recombination scenarios. A later analysis defined each TCR beta chain by its CDR3 amino acid sequence plus V-gene family, and excluded reads lacking a unique V-gene family. To address suspected cross-contamination and a sequencing artifact, a later analysis removed around 590 highly shared, low-generation-probability nucleotide sequences. A later analysis calculated a clonal expansion index for each public chain from normalized within-repertoire ranks of inferred template counts. In a later analysis, generation probabilities were computed with a VDJ recombination model fitted to out-of-frame rearrangements, and the resulting probabilities were checked against IGoR. In a later analysis, TCR-TCR, TCR-HLA and TCR-CMV co-occurrence was scored with hypergeometric tests, and a repertoire-size bias correction was applied to TCR pairs. To estimate false discovery rates, a later analysis permuted the HLA or CMV assignments 20 times. A later analysis grouped co-occurring TCRs with DBSCAN, adding TCRdist sequence similarity when clustering within HLA-allele-positive subsets. Repertoires with fewer than 30,000 or more than 120,000 public chains were left out of co-occurrence clustering, as were five repertoires with anomalous nucleotide sharing. TCRdb mirrors the immuneACCESS table, restricted to in-frame sequences. Some clones are absent from its copies; in checked studies, under half trace to an unresolved V gene, and the reason for the others is unknown. The DNA was the basis for D and trimming; V, J and clone size are from that table. The sample includes under 130,000 clones, with less than 80% observed a single time. The ten biggest clones cover about 3% of the sample.

Overall study results and their limits: In a later analysis, most CMV-associated TCR beta chains were found to appear HLA-restricted, with HLA associations seemingly driven largely by CMV exposure. When HLA alleles, especially DR and DQ, strongly co-occurred, TCR associations were difficult to assign to individual alleles. Only TCR beta chains were sequenced in this cohort, and the absence of alpha or paired-chain data limited detectable features. Compared with the roughly 670-donor mean, donors in an Asian-associated ancestry cluster had fewer N-insertions in productive TCRs, according to a later genetic analysis. V-gene and J-gene trimming of TCR beta chains was associated with a missense DCLRE1C variant in a later genetic analysis, and the association was replicated in an independent cohort. The classifier was reported to diagnose cytomegalovirus status with high specificity and sensitivity in both the original and validation cohorts. In vitro tests confirmed that a few of the cytomegalovirus-associated TCR beta chains recognize cytomegalovirus antigens. In a later analysis, TCR association rates were found to vary across HLA loci, with the most associated TCRs seen for DRB1 alleles and the fewest for HLA-C alleles. While some public TCRs were present in many individuals, most TCR sequences turned up only very rarely across donors. The presence/absence analyses assumed that sequencing depth was roughly uniform across donors, and that assumption may not be true. HLA typing was unavailable for some donors at each locus, so association tests used only the typed subset. It was suggested by the authors that the approach could potentially be generalized to other disease states and immunological phenotypes. A later analysis reported that several top co-occurrence clusters appeared linked to parvovirus B19, influenza, CMV and Epstein-Barr virus. A further reported finding was that TCR beta sequences accurately predicted the HLA-A and HLA-B alleles for most subjects in the first cohort. Linkage disequilibrium might explain the correlated functional status among segregating V segments, but an unknown experimental factor could not be ruled out. The earlier analysis of about 600 of the donors excluded roughly 17 rarely observed V segments, including chromosome 9 orphons, because counts were too low. The sequencing pipeline was judged likely to have produced a cluster of highly shared sequence variants as a technical artifact. Some IMGT-functional V segments, including TRBV6-2 and TRBV6-3, could not be distinguished by the 87-base-pair reads and were therefore excluded. A later analysis found that HLA-associated TCR beta chains were more clonally expanded and had lower generation probabilities than equally common non-associated chains. A total of 150 to 200 TCR beta chains were listed by the study as associated with cytomegalovirus. Broadly in line with IMGT annotations, most TCR beta V segments showed up in productive rearrangements about 87% or about 30% of the time in an earlier analysis of 587 of the donors. CMV serostatus was the only immune exposure information available for the cohort. A later analysis associated around 16,000 TCR beta sequences with specific HLA alleles at a false discovery rate of 0.05.

CDR1 and CDR2 were assigned from the germline V gene as LGHNA and YSLEER. V gives up 4 bases and J gives up 5 bases, and the segment between their germline ends measures 14 bases. The cysteine opens and the phenylalanine closes a CDR3 of 14 amino acids. The DNA shown is the 42-base CDR3, in frame from base 1. The cohort comprised some 680 healthy bone marrow donors. All cohort members were sampled while nominally healthy, although unrecorded immune exposures were likely present. The donor tested CMV seronegative, placing the donor among the roughly 400 seronegative members of the cohort. Every donor gave a peripheral blood sample, and the peripheral blood mononuclear cells from that sample were used for TCR beta sequencing. The Qiagen DNeasy Blood Extraction Kit was used to extract genomic DNA from the blood cell samples. With respect to this clone: It has no known antigen specificity. No per-base quality is available; no much larger clone lies one base away.

The sequenced material came from PBMCs. The sequence joins TRBV4-3 to TRBJ2-5; the D gene is perhaps TRBD2, on 5 matching bases. The sequence came from a woman aged 40 to 49 in good health and CMV-seronegative. The CDR3 reads CASSLGGSFETQYF. The DNA sequence follows: TGCGCCAGCAGCCTAGGAGGCAGTTTTGAGACCCAGTACTTC.